Listed below are T cell receptor beta chains from one sample, sequenced in a study of T cells in Graves' hyperthyroidism and ophthalmopathy. TCRdb independently ran MiXCR on the multiplex PCR reads; one entry per CDR3 protein. The table lists approximately 600,000 distinct CDR3 sequences, 16% of them singletons. Input material: blood. The receptors shown here come from a woman aged 30 to 39 with Graves' hyperthyroidism. Each CDR3 is given with its conserved first and last residue. Clone size is given for some rows only: seen once, a few or many times, or a class if the clone is expanded.

TRBJ2-7 | . | TRBV6-1 | 12 | CASRTQDYEQYF
TRBJ1-1 | many | TRBV12-3/TRBV12-4 | 12 | CASSFYPREAFF
TRBJ1-2 | many | TRBV2 | 12 | CASSEERYGYTF
TRBJ2-7 | many | TRBV11-2 | 16 | CASSLGRDRVIYEQYF
TRBJ2-7 | many | TRBV12-3/TRBV12-4 | 13 | CASRGGGGDEQYF
TRBJ2-1 | few | TRBV28 | 14 | CASRGRALRNEQFF
TRBJ2-5 | many | TRBV7-9 | 14 | CASSSGGGGETQYF
TRBJ1-4 | . | TRBV9 | 16 | CASSADSGTGYEKLFF
TRBJ2-5 | many | TRBV20-1 | 15 | CSAPSRDRVAETQYF
TRBJ2-7 | many | TRBV28 | 16 | CASRKPGTGGLGEQYF
TRBJ1-2 | many | TRBV7-9 | 17 | CASSLARARGMIYGYTF
TRBJ2-7 | many | TRBV7-9 | 15 | CASSLGWPGLGEQYF
TRBJ2-7 | few | TRBV25-1 | 13 | CASSDASSYEQYF
TRBJ2-7 | many | TRBV2 | 20 | CASSKGTGFAGVVTIYEQYF
TRBJ2-1 | few | TRBV14 | 17 | CASSQVRRTSGNNEQFF
TRBJ2-2 | many | TRBV3-1 | 15 | CASSQDRWGTGELFF
TRBJ2-3 | few | TRBV13 | 15 | CASSRPLGSTDTQYF
TRBJ1-4 | . | TRBV9 | 16 | CASSPGTGTTNEKLFF
TRBJ2-7 | few | TRBV20-1 | 12 | CSAETPPGEQYF
TRBJ1-3 | few | TRBV15 | 15 | CATSRDQGVGNTIYF
TRBJ1-2 | . | TRBV9 | 15 | CASKKSGGAHYGYTF
TRBJ2-3 | many | TRBV20-1 | 14 | CSPAAREATDTQYF
TRBJ2-3 | many | TRBV11-3 | 14 | CASSLDNWADTQYF
TRBJ2-7 | once | TRBV27 | 14 | CAISMDRGLYEQYF
TRBJ2-1 | . | TRBV27 | 17 | CASSSSSGRAGYNEQFF
TRBJ1-4 | . | TRBV6-1 | 15 | CASRGTGATNEKLFF
TRBJ2-5 | few | TRBV20-1 | 13 | CSANRALQETQYF
TRBJ1-1 | . | TRBV18 | 17 | CASSPQGANVVNTEAFF
TRBJ1-1 | many | TRBV3-1 | 14 | CASSSGGMNTEAFF
TRBJ2-2 | few | TRBV6-4 | 13 | CASSGLDTGELFF
TRBJ1-3 | many | TRBV5-1 | 15 | CASSLDVFSGNTIYF
TRBJ1-2 | few | TRBV29-1 | 14 | CSVAGQERPYGYTF
TRBJ2-1 | many | TRBV2 | 13 | CASTLLTTNEQFF
TRBJ2-5 | . | TRBV28 | 16 | CASSYFSGRVGETQYF
TRBJ2-5 | . | TRBV5-1 | 13 | CASSLVPEETQYF
TRBJ2-7 | . | TRBV20-1 | 15 | CSAISGEGASYEQYF
TRBJ2-7 | . | TRBV20-1 | 13 | CSSPGLANYEQYF
TRBJ2-7 | many | TRBV30 | 14 | CAWSVPPGSYEQYF
TRBJ2-1 | . | TRBV20-1 | 15 | CSARYRGTSYNEQFF
TRBJ2-1 | . | TRBV20-1 | 15 | CSASGGIIGANEQFF
TRBJ1-1 | once | TRBV29-1 | 14 | CSVRLRLMNTEAFF
TRBJ2-5 | . | TRBV4-2 | 16 | CASSRGLAGSEETQYF
TRBJ2-2 | many | TRBV6-2/TRBV6-3 | 18 | CASSWSANGLSNTGELFF
TRBJ2-2 | few | TRBV7-3 | 16 | CASSLVAGGDAGELFF